The entry that follows covers one T cell receptor (beta chain) sequence. What it binds is unknown. Some clones are missing from TCRdb's copy, which holds only in-frame ones; the method was immunoSEQ multiplex PCR. The sample has 9,500 to 15,000 clones; approximately 45% are singletons. This sample is drawn from a study of siplizumab effects on memory and regulatory T cells. Study background: Paired setups tested mixed lymphocyte reactions with around 0.98 ug/mL siplizumab or no drug.

Cocultured for over five days at 37°C were the mixed lymphocyte reaction cells. Prior to a 1:1 mixing, responder PBMCs were labelled with CFSE and stimulator PBMCs with Violet Dye. General study results and limits: Suppressive capability of dividing Tregs from siplizumab cultures went unverified.

Sequencing was done on a sample of CFSE-low (dividing) CD8+ T cells sorted from an allogeneic mixed lymphocyte reaction. The clonotype originates from a human donor in good health; the cells came from an allogeneic mixed lymphocyte reaction. Some clones in this sample may be carry-over from other donors' samples.

DNA of the CDR3: TGTGCCAGCGGCGAGACCCCTATGGGGCCAGATACGCAGTATTTT. It is translated as CASGETPMGPDTQYF. The gene calls are TRBV5-4 and TRBJ2-3, with TRBD1 as a possible D gene (5 bases). The V and J ends lost 7 bases and 4 bases respectively, with 19 bases between them. The CDR3 loop spans 15 amino acids. Looked up from germline, CDR1 is SGHNT and CDR2 is YYREEE (reference sequence).